This is a list of T cell receptor beta chains from one sample in a study of chemoradiotherapy in HPV16-positive cancers. Clones were read by immunoSEQ multiplex PCR, and TCRdb kept only the in-frame ones, dropping some. Counted here are 950 to 1,500 clones, about nine tenths occurring once; the ten biggest clones make up around 5.4%. The sequences come from tumor tissue, collected from a patient who underwent chemoradiotherapy. Source of these receptors: a human donor with HPV-associated anogenital cancer. Each CDR3 is given with its conserved first and last residue. The order of the fields is clone size, D gene, V gene, J gene, CDR3 DNA, CDR3 protein. D genes are given only for firm matches. Clone size is shown for a subset of rows, as once, few, many or a class of expanded clone.

>.|.|TRBV6-1|TRBJ2-7
TGTGCCAGCACCGGAGGGGCCACCTCCTACGAGCAGTACTTC
CASTGGATSYEQYF
>once|.|TRBV7-6|TRBJ2-7
TGTGCCAGCAGCCAACAGAACTCCTACGAGCAGTACTTC
CASSQQNSYEQYF
>.|.|TRBV2|TRBJ2-7
TGTGCCAGCAGTGCCCTATACGAGCAGTACTTC
CASSALYEQYF
>.|TRBD2|TRBV28|TRBJ2-2
TGTGCCAGTTCGAGCGGGGCCGTAAACACCGGGGAGCTGTTTTTT
CASSSGAVNTGELFF
>.|TRBD1|TRBV28|TRBJ2-7
TGTGCCACCCTGACAGGGGCCGAGGGGCAGTACTTC
CATLTGAEGQYF
>.|.|TRBV5-4|TRBJ2-7
TGTGCCAGCAGCTTCAATCAGGGTTTGTACGAGCAGTACTTC
CASSFNQGLYEQYF
>.|TRBD2|TRBV28|TRBJ2-7
TGTGCCAGCTACAAGACTAGCGGGGGGGCTTACGAGCAGTACTTC
CASYKTSGGAYEQYF
>.|TRBD1|TRBV28|TRBJ1-2
TGTGCCAGCAGGACAGGGGGCATCCCTGGCTACACCTTC
CASRTGGIPGYTF
>.|.|TRBV7-3|TRBJ2-1
TGTGCCAGCAGCTCGGGACGGGAGCAGTTCTTC
CASSSGREQFF
>.|.|TRBV4-1|TRBJ1-5
TGCGCCAGCAGCCACCTCACCCGGGGGGACATTAGCAATCAGCCCCAGCATTTT
CASSHLTRGDISNQPQHF
>.|.|TRBV14|TRBJ1-2
TGTGCCAGCAGCACGGGCGTGGGTAACTATGGCTACACCTTC
CASSTGVGNYGYTF
>.|TRBD1|TRBV5-6|TRBJ2-5
TGTGCCAGCAGCTTGTTTACAGGGGGCGAGACCCAGTACTTC
CASSLFTGGETQYF
>.|.|TRBV21-1|TRBJ1-5
TGTGCCAGCAGCAATTTAGAGGGTTGGGCAGGGAGCGGCAATCAGCCCCAGCATTTT
CASSNLEGWAGSGNQPQHF
>.|TRBD1|TRBV6-5|TRBJ1-2
TGTGCCAGCAGTTACTCACCAACAGGGGTGCCCTATGGCTACACCTTC
CASSYSPTGVPYGYTF
>.|.|TRBV5-1|TRBJ1-1
TGCGCCAGCACCCCACAAGGATTGAACACTGAAGCTTTCTTT
CASTPQGLNTEAFF
>few|.|TRBV14|TRBJ2-7
TGTGCCAGCAGCCAAGAAAGCGCCGTCTACTTC
CASSQESAVYF
>.|.|TRBV11-2|TRBJ2-7
TGTGCCAGCAGCAACTCCTACGAGCAGTACTTC
CASSNSYEQYF